The rows below give T cell receptor beta chains drawn from one sample of a study of blood T cell repertoires in COVID-19. Sequencing was performed with immunoSEQ multiplex PCR; in TCRdb, only in-frame clones are kept and a portion is missing. The sample has under 200,000 clones; about 83% are singletons. Material for sequencing was peripheral blood. The receptors come from a man in his 60s with acute or convalescent COVID-19. The CDR3 runs from the conserved cysteine through the conserved F or W. The D gene is left open where the match is weak. Clone size is given for some rows only: seen once, a few or many times, or a class if the clone is expanded.

V gene,clone size,J gene,D gene,CDR3 protein,CDR3 DNA
TRBV5-1,NA,TRBJ2-1,TRBD1,CASSLSDRGQKEQFF,TGCGCCAGCAGCTTGTCGGACAGGGGGCAAAAGGAGCAGTTCTTC
TRBV21-1,NA,TRBJ2-7,NA,CASSSTGSYEQYF,TGTGCCAGCAGCTCGACAGGGTCCTACGAGCAGTACTTC
TRBV25-1,NA,TRBJ2-3,TRBD2,CASSGPSGGTDTQYF,TGTGCCAGCAGTGGCCCTAGCGGGGGCACAGATACGCAGTATTTT
TRBV11-2,NA,TRBJ2-5,NA,CASSWRAGIETQYF,TGTGCCAGCAGCTGGCGTGCAGGGATAGAGACCCAGTACTTC
TRBV3-1/TRBV3-2,few,TRBJ2-7,NA,CASSHYGGLSYEQYF,TGTGCCAGCAGCCACTACGGGGGGCTCTCCTACGAGCAGTACTTC
TRBV29-1,NA,TRBJ1-5,NA,CSVDSRDSNQPQHF,TGCAGCGTTGATTCACGGGATAGCAATCAGCCCCAGCATTTT
TRBV6-4,NA,TRBJ1-3,TRBD1,CASSARTGSGNTIYF,TGTGCCAGCAGTGCCCGGACAGGGTCTGGAAACACCATATATTTT
TRBV5-6,NA,TRBJ2-5,NA,CASSSGGTQYF,TGTGCCAGCAGCTCAGGAGGGACCCAGTACTTC
TRBV2,NA,TRBJ1-6,TRBD1,CASSDGPGGVSPLHF,TGTGCCAGCAGTGACGGGCCAGGGGGTGTTTCACCCCTCCACTTT
TRBV5-1,NA,TRBJ2-3,NA,CASSLGVFSTDTQYF,TGCGCCAGCAGCTTGGGAGTATTTAGCACAGATACGCAGTATTTT
TRBV29-1,NA,TRBJ1-5,NA,CSAGHPNQPQHF,TGCAGCGCCGGACATCCCAATCAGCCCCAGCATTTT
TRBV30,NA,TRBJ2-3,NA,CAWSDRGTDTQYF,TGTGCCTGGAGTGACAGGGGCACAGATACGCAGTATTTT
TRBV19,NA,TRBJ2-7,TRBD1,CASSIGQGAYEQYF,TGTGCCAGTAGTATCGGGCAGGGGGCCTACGAGCAGTACTTC
TRBV7-9,NA,TRBJ2-7,NA,CASSIGTSDYEQYF,TGTGCCAGCAGCATTGGGACTTCTGACTACGAGCAGTACTTC
TRBV28,NA,TRBJ2-3,NA,CASSSSEVLETPSTDTQYF,TGTGCCAGCAGTTCGAGTGAGGTTTTGGAGACCCCTAGCACAGATACGCAGTATTTT
TRBV7-2,few,TRBJ1-2,TRBD1,CASSTQGQGFDGYTF,TGTGCCAGCAGCACCCAGGGACAGGGTTTCGATGGCTACACCTTC
TRBV5-1,once,TRBJ2-7,TRBD1,CASSPGTGVYEQYF,TGCGCCAGCAGCCCTGGGACAGGGGTCTACGAGCAGTACTTC
TRBV4-2,NA,TRBJ2-7,TRBD2,CASSQDMSGGLVEQYF,TGTGCCAGCAGCCAAGATATGAGCGGGGGACTGGTCGAGCAGTACTTC
TRBV24-1,NA,TRBJ1-1,NA,CATSGPTAEAFF,TGTGCCACCAGCGGCCCGACAGCAGAAGCTTTCTTT
TRBV6-5,NA,TRBJ2-2,NA,CASSSQGVNTGELFF,TGTGCCAGCAGTTCCCAAGGGGTGAACACCGGGGAGCTGTTTTTT